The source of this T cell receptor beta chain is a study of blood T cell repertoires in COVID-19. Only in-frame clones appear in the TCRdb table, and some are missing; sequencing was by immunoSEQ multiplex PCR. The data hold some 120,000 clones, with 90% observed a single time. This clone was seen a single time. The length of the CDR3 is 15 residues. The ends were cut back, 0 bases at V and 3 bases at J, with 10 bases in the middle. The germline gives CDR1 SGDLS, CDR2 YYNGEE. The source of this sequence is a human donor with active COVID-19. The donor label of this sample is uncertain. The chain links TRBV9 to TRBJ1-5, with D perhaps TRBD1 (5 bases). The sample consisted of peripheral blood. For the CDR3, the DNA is TGTGCCAGCAGCGTAGGTGGGGCGGACAATCAGCCCCAGCATTTT. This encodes CASSVGGADNQPQHF.